This paragraph reports one T cell receptor (beta chain). TCRdb keeps only in-frame clones here, not all; method: immunoSEQ multiplex PCR. The sample holds almost 400,000 clones, approximately 89% seen once. These data belong to a study of blood T cell repertoires in COVID-19. What the recovered Cohort 3 donors had was two negative PCRs, clearance, or symptom resolution. The CDR3 contains 17 residues. The junction had 14 bases not matched to a gene; V was cut back by 3 bases and J by 4 bases. CDR1 and CDR2 (germline): SGHRS, YFSETQ. This sequence originates from a woman aged 25 to 45 who had recovered from COVID-19. The source material was PBMCs or T cells enriched from blood (not recorded which). The chain employs TRBV5-1 and TRBJ2-3, with TRBD1 identical over 7 bases. The CDR3 DNA follows: TGCGCCAGCAGCTCGAAGACAGGGCCGCACGCGGCAGATACGCAGTATTTT. This encodes CASSSKTGPHAADTQYF.